The TCR beta chain described here comes from a study of blood T cell repertoires in COVID-19. Study-level background: Acute-phase and convalescent COVID-19 samples originated in the United States, Italy and Spain. T cells, B-cell-depleted T cells, or PBMCs provided the cDNA or gDNA that served as material.

In the original workflow: Cell counts per sample came from amplifying reference gene primers. The protocol was immunoSEQ multiplex PCR, while the TCRdb copy is restricted to in-frame clones and leaves out a portion. For V, J and clone size, that table is used; D and trimming come from the DNA. Among around 200,000 clones listed, 80% to 90% were seen once. Germline lookup yields CDR1 SQVTM and CDR2 ANQGSEA. This CDR3 region has 12 residues. V lost 2 bases and J lost 5, with 9 bases in between. The sample was peripheral blood. V and J are TRBV29-1 and TRBJ2-5, with unresolved D. This sequence originates from a man in his forties or fifties with active or convalescent COVID-19. The CDR3 loop reads CSVEPAGETQYF. The CDR3 DNA reads TGCAGCGTTGAACCGGCCGGGGAGACCCAGTACTTC.